This T cell receptor (beta chain) originates from a study of T cells in Graves' hyperthyroidism and ophthalmopathy. TCR beta CDR3 regions were amplified from RNA transcripts. HTBI primers were used for first-round RT-PCR of the TCR CDR3. TCRdb independently ran MiXCR on the multiplex PCR reads; one entry per CDR3 protein. The sample has hundreds of thousands of distinct CDR3 sequences, 17% seen once. The CDR3 is 15 residues long. Germline CDR1 is SNHLY and CDR2 is FYNNEI. Trimming took off 4 bases at V and 7 bases at J, with 17 bases between the two ends. This clonotype was seen ten or more times. Its antigen is not known. Overall study results and limits: A 13 V-J model separated ophthalmopathy from stable hyperthyroidism. Most clonotypes that expanded in the thyroid above 0.001 also showed up in blood.

This sequence originates from a woman between 18 and 29 years old with Graves' ophthalmopathy. The sample was blood. The J gene is TRBJ2-4, the V gene TRBV2; TRBD1 is a possible D gene (8 bases). The CDR3, as DNA: TGTGCCAGCAGTGCCCTACAGGGGGGGTACAACATTCAGTACTTC. Translation: CASSALQGGYNIQYF.